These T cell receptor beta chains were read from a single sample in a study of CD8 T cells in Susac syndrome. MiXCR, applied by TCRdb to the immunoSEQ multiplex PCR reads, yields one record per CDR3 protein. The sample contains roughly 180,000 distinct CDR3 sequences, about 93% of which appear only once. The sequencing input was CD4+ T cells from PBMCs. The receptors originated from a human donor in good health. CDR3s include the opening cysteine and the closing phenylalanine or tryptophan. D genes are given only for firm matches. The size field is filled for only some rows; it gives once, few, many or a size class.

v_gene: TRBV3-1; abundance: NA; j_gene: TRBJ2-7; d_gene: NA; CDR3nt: TGTGCCAGCAGCCAAGGGTGGGGCTCCTACGAGCAGTACTTC; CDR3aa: CASSQGWGSYEQYF
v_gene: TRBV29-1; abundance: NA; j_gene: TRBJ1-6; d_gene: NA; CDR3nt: TGCAGCGTTGCGGCCGGGGATTCACCCCTCCACTTT; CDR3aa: CSVAAGDSPLHF
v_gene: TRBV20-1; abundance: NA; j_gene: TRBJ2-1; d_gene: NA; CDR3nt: TGCAGTGCTAGATCTAGATCGGGGGCCTCCTCCTACAATGAGCAGTTCTTC; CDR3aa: CSARSRSGASSYNEQFF
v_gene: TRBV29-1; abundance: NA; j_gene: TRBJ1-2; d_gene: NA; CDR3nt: TGCAGCGTTGAACGTCAGTACCAGCGCGGCTACACCTTC; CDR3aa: CSVERQYQRGYTF
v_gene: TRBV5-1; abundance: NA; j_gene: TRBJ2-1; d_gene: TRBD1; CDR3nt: TGCGCCAGCAGCGTAACGGGACAGGGAAGCCAAGATGAGCAGTTCTTC; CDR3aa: CASSVTGQGSQDEQFF
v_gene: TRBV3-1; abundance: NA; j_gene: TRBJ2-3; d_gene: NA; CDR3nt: TGTGCCGCAGTTGATTATGACGGCCGTAACACAGATACGCAGTATTTT; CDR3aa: CAAVDYDGRNTDTQYF
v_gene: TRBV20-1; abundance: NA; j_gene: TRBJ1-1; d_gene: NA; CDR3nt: TGCAGTGCTAAAAGGGTGAGGAACACTGAAGCTTTCTTT; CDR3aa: CSAKRVRNTEAFF
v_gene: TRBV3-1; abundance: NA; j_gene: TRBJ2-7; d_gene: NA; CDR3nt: TGTGCCAGCAGCCAATACAGGGAGAATATTGACTTC; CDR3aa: CASSQYRENIDF
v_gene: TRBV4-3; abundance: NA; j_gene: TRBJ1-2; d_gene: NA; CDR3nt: TGCGCCAGCAGCCAACTCTCGAGCTACAGTAACTATGGCTACACCTTC; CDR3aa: CASSQLSSYSNYGYTF
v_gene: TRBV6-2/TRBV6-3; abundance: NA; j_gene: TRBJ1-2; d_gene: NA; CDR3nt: TGTGCCAGCAGTTATCCGCAGACTGTTACCGGCTACACCTTC; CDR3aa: CASSYPQTVTGYTF
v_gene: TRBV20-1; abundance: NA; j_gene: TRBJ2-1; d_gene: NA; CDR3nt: TGCAGTGCTAGGGGAGCCAATGAGCAGTTCTTC; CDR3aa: CSARGANEQFF
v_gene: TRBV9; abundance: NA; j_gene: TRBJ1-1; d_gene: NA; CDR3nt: TGTGCCAGCAGCGTAGTATCCGGGTACGCTGAAGCTTTCTTT; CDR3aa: CASSVVSGYAEAFF
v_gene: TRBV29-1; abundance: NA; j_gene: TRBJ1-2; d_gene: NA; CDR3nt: TGCAGCGTTGAAGAAATCGCTAACTATGGCTACACCTTC; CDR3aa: CSVEEIANYGYTF
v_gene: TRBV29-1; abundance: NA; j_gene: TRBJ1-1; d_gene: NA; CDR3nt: TGCAGCGTTGTGGAAGGTATGAACACTGAAGCTTTCTTT; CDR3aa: CSVVEGMNTEAFF
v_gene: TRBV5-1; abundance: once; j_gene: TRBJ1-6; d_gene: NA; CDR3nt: TGCGCCAGCAGCGCATCCGGGGGGGATTCACCCCTCCACTTT; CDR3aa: CASSASGGDSPLHF
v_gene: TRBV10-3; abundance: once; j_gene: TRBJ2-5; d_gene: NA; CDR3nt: TGTGCCACCCGGACAGTGGTACAAGAGACCCAGTACTTC; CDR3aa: CATRTVVQETQYF
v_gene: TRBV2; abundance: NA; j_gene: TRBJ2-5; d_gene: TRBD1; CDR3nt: TGTGCCAGCAGCAAACAGGGGGCCGAGGAGACCCAGTACTTC; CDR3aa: CASSKQGAEETQYF
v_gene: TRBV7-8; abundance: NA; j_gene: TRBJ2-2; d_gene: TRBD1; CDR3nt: TGTGCCAGCAGCATCCGGGACAGCACCGGGGAGCTGTTTTTT; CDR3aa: CASSIRDSTGELFF
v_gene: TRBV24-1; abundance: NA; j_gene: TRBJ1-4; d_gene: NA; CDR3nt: TGTGCCACCAGCTCCCCGGGGCAGGGTGATGAAAAACTGTTTTTT; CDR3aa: CATSSPGQGDEKLFF